These T cell receptor beta chains were read from a single sample in a study of beta chain features in type 1 diabetes. The protocol was immunoSEQ multiplex PCR, while the TCRdb copy is restricted to in-frame clones and leaves out a portion. The repertoire holds under 550,000 clones, with roughly 11% as singletons. Sequences were obtained from naive CD4+ T cells from blood. These receptors all come from a young woman in good health. Each CDR3 is given with its conserved first and last residue. The order of the fields is D gene, clone size, V gene, J gene, CDR3 DNA, CDR3 protein. The D gene is left open where the match is weak. Not all rows give a size; the values are once, few, many and, for expanded clones, a class.

D gene: TRBD2
clone size: few
V gene: TRBV2
J gene: TRBJ2-3
CDR3 DNA: TGTGCCAGCAGAAGACTAGCGGGGGCTAGCACAGATACGCAGTATTTT
CDR3 protein: CASRRLAGASTDTQYF

D gene: NA
clone size: few
V gene: TRBV5-1
J gene: TRBJ2-3
CDR3 DNA: TGCGCCAGCAGCTTGTACGCGACTAGCACAGATACGCAGTATTTT
CDR3 protein: CASSLYATSTDTQYF

D gene: NA
clone size: many
V gene: TRBV10-3
J gene: TRBJ2-7
CDR3 DNA: TGTGCCATCAGTGGTTCCTACGAGCAGTACTTC
CDR3 protein: CAISGSYEQYF

D gene: TRBD2
clone size: NA
V gene: TRBV15
J gene: TRBJ2-4
CDR3 DNA: TGTGCCACCCGGGAGACTAGCGGGGGATCCACCGACAACAAAAACATTCAGTACTTC
CDR3 protein: CATRETSGGSTDNKNIQYF

D gene: TRBD1
clone size: once
V gene: TRBV4-1
J gene: TRBJ1-6
CDR3 DNA: TGCGCCAGCAGCCAAGAGGACAGGAGCTCCTATAATTCACCCCTCCACTTT
CDR3 protein: CASSQEDRSSYNSPLHF

D gene: NA
clone size: few
V gene: TRBV5-1
J gene: TRBJ2-3
CDR3 DNA: TGCGCCAGCAGCACTGCAGGGGAAGATACGCAGTATTTT
CDR3 protein: CASSTAGEDTQYF

D gene: NA
clone size: NA
V gene: TRBV7-2
J gene: TRBJ2-5
CDR3 DNA: TGTGCCAGCAGCTCCGCCGGGCAGCAAGAGACCCAGTACTTC
CDR3 protein: CASSSAGQQETQYF

D gene: NA
clone size: NA
V gene: TRBV20-1
J gene: TRBJ1-2
CDR3 DNA: TGCAGTGCTGGAGCGGGCTACACCTTC
CDR3 protein: CSAGAGYTF

D gene: NA
clone size: NA
V gene: TRBV18
J gene: TRBJ2-5
CDR3 DNA: TGTGCCAGCTCACCACAGGGGGGAGAGACCCAGTACTTC
CDR3 protein: CASSPQGGETQYF

D gene: NA
clone size: NA
V gene: TRBV7-9
J gene: TRBJ2-1
CDR3 DNA: TGTGCCAGCAGCTTGGGGGCATCCTACAATGAGCAGTTCTTC
CDR3 protein: CASSLGASYNEQFF

D gene: TRBD1
clone size: NA
V gene: TRBV29-1
J gene: TRBJ1-2
CDR3 DNA: TGCAGCATTACCCCCTCCAGGGGGCGCACCTATGGCTACACCTTC
CDR3 protein: CSITPSRGRTYGYTF

D gene: NA
clone size: NA
V gene: TRBV18
J gene: TRBJ2-3
CDR3 DNA: TGTGCCAGCTCACCATTGGGCACAGATACGCAGTATTTT
CDR3 protein: CASSPLGTDTQYF

D gene: TRBD1
clone size: few
V gene: TRBV30
J gene: TRBJ1-5
CDR3 DNA: TGTGCCTGGAGTGACTACACAGGGGTCTGGAGGCAGCCCCAGCATTTT
CDR3 protein: CAWSDYTGVWRQPQHF

D gene: NA
clone size: few
V gene: TRBV5-1
J gene: TRBJ2-2
CDR3 DNA: TGCGCCAGCACCCTGGGACGGCCAGGGACCGGGGAGCTGTTTTTT
CDR3 protein: CASTLGRPGTGELFF

D gene: TRBD2
clone size: NA
V gene: TRBV7-2
J gene: TRBJ2-5
CDR3 DNA: TGTGCCAGCAGCCCAACCGGGACTAGCGGAGAAGAGACCCAGTACTTC
CDR3 protein: CASSPTGTSGEETQYF

D gene: TRBD2
clone size: few
V gene: TRBV7-9
J gene: TRBJ2-5
CDR3 DNA: TGTGCCAGCAGCCCTCGTCCAGGTAGCGGGGGGCAAGAGACCCAGTACTTC
CDR3 protein: CASSPRPGSGGQETQYF